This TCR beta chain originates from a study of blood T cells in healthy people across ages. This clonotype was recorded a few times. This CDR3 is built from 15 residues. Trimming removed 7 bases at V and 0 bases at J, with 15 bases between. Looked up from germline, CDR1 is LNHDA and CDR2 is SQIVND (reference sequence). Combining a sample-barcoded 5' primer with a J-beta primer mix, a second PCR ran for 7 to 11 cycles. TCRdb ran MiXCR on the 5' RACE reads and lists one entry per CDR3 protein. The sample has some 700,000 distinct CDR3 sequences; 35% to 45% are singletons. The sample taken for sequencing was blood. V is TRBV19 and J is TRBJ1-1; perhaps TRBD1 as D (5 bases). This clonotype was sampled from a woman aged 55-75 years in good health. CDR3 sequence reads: CASTMTTDVNTEAFF. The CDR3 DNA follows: TGTGCCAGTACCATGACGACAGACGTGAACACTGAAGCTTTCTTT.